The source of this T cell receptor (beta chain) is a study of T-cell memory formation after mild COVID-19. Trimming cost V 9 bases and J 0 bases; bases outside gene matches: 7. This CDR3 has 14 amino acids. One entry per CDR3 protein results from TCRdb running MiXCR on the 5' RACE reads. The sample consists of about 450,000 distinct CDR3 sequences, 23% of them appearing once. This clonotype was recorded a few times. The sample was PBMCs or a T cell subset sorted from them (not recorded which). The origin of this receptor is an adult woman who had mild COVID-19 (a few samples of this study predate the infection). Cell type and time point are not known. This chain connects TRBV12-3 or TRBV12-4 to TRBJ2-5; 7 bases agree with TRBD1. Here the CDR3 reads CASFKGQYQETQYF. The CDR3 DNA is TGTGCCAGTTTTAAGGGACAGTACCAAGAGACCCAGTACTTC.